The 10 T cell receptor beta chains below all came from one sample that was sequenced in a study of radiotherapy plus CTLA-4 blockade in lung cancer. TCRdb's table, derived via immunoSEQ multiplex PCR, lists solely in-frame clones and lacks some. The sample includes about 49,000 clones, about 88% of them seen just once. The specimen was peripheral blood, collected from a patient treated with radiotherapy plus ipilimumab. These receptors all come from a human donor with non-small cell lung cancer whose response to radiotherapy plus ipilimumab could not be evaluated.

This chain uses TRBV10-3 with TRBJ1-2, with 9 bases matching TRBD1. V trimming: 3 bases; J trimming: 8 bases; junction bases outside the gene matches: 10. Germline CDR1 reads ENHRY; CDR2 reads SYGVKD. The CDR3 spans 15 residues. The DNA for the CDR3 is TGTGCCATCAGTGAACCGGGACAGGGTAATATGGGCTACACCTTC. It specifies CAISEPGQGNMGYTF.

The CDR3 loop reads CASSLGPFYEQYF. The CDR3 DNA sequence: TGTGCCAGCAGCTTAGGGCCCTTCTACGAGCAGTACTTC. The rearrangement uses TRBV7-9 and TRBJ2-7; D unresolved. Germline lookup yields CDR1 SEHNR and CDR2 FQNEAQ (reference sequence). V was shortened by 1 base and J by 3 bases, with 7 bases between the two germline ends. This CDR3 is 13 amino acids long.

This chain joins TRBV29-1 and TRBJ2-7; 7 bases are shared with TRBD1. Germline trimming cut 6 bases from V and 4 bases from J; bases unmatched to any gene: 9. The CDR3 is 13 residues long. Per the germline V gene, CDR1 is SQVTM and CDR2 is ANQGSEA. CDR3 residues: CSVATGHQYEQYF. As DNA, the CDR3 is TGCAGCGTGGCGACAGGGCATCAGTACGAGCAGTACTTC.

CDR3 DNA sequence: TGTGCCAGCAGACTCGGGGGGGGAACGAGCACTGAAGCTTTCTTT. This encodes CASRLGGGTSTEAFF. The V call is TRBV5-4, the J call TRBJ1-1, with a tentative D call TRBD1 (5 bases). This CDR3 has 15 amino acids. The germline V gene has CDR1 SGHNT and CDR2 YYREEE (reference sequence). Trimming stripped 5 bases from V and 4 bases from J, with 18 bases between.

The chain combines TRBV27 with TRBJ2-7; TRBD1 agrees at 10 bases. This CDR3 is 16 amino acids long. The germline V gene has CDR1 MNHEY and CDR2 SMNVEV (reference sequence). The ends lost 3 bases at V and 6 bases at J; junction bases unmatched: 11. CDR3 loop: CASSLGPGTGAPEQYF. CDR3 coding DNA: TGTGCCAGCAGTTTGGGCCCCGGGACAGGGGCACCCGAGCAGTACTTC.

The V and J genes are TRBV27 and TRBJ1-1; possibly TRBD1 for D (6 bases). V lost 0 bases and J lost 10, with 15 bases in between. There are 14 residues in the CDR3. Germline V gene lookup returns CDR1 MNHEY and CDR2 SMNVEV (reference sequence). DNA of the CDR3: TGTGCCAGCAGTTTATCGGTCCCCAGGGGAGCAGCTTTCTTT. Translation gives CASSLSVPRGAAFF.

The genes are TRBV29-1 and TRBJ1-1; D unresolved. The CDR3 extends over 14 amino acids. Germline CDR1 is SQVTM and CDR2 is ANQGSEA. Trimming shortened V by 6 bases and J by 2 bases, and 16 bases separated the two germline ends. CDR3 sequence reads: CSVQPGNKNTEAFF. DNA of the CDR3: TGCAGCGTCCAACCCGGGAACAAAAACACTGAAGCTTTCTTT.

V and J are TRBV20-1 and TRBJ1-2; TRBD1 might be the D (5 bases). Trimming cost V 1 base and J 12 bases, with 12 bases left between them. The CDR3 totals 11 residues. Germline lookup yields CDR1 DFQATT and CDR2 SNEGSKA (reference sequence). The CDR3 region is CSARVNGGNTF. The CDR3 coding sequence is TGCAGTGCTAGAGTCAACGGGGGGAACACCTTC.

This CDR3 reads CASSLERNSYEQYF. DNA for the CDR3: TGTGCCAGCAGTTTAGAGCGGAATTCCTACGAGCAGTACTTC. The chain couples TRBV28 to TRBJ2-7, with D perhaps TRBD2 (5 bases). The germline CDR1 and CDR2 sequences are MDHEN and SYDVKM. V dropped 2 bases and J dropped 1 base, with 9 bases sitting between them. CDR3 length: 14 amino acids.

The chain recombines TRBV29-1 with TRBJ1-1, with 7 positions matching TRBD1. V dropped 6 bases and J dropped 5; count of bases not matched to a gene: 6. Germline V gene data show CDR1 as SQVTM and CDR2 as ANQGSEA. CDR3 length: 12 residues. CDR3 protein: CSVAPGGTEAFF. As DNA, the CDR3 is TGCAGCGTGGCACCAGGGGGGACTGAAGCTTTCTTT.